The 28 T cell receptor beta chains below all came from one sample that was sequenced in a study of neurological immune-mediated disorders. TCRdb reprocessed the 5' RACE reads via MiXCR and lists one record per CDR3 protein. The table lists about 82,000 distinct CDR3 sequences, about 2.5% of them singletons. Material for sequencing was PBMCs. These receptors originate from a woman aged 30 to 39 with multiple sclerosis.

This clonotype occurred many times. The rearrangement uses TRBV7-9 and TRBJ1-1; weak D call: TRBD1 (5 bases). This CDR3 is 15 amino acids long. Germline CDR1 reads SEHNR; CDR2 reads FQNEAQ (reference sequence). Trimming removed 1 base from V and 7 bases from J, with 16 bases in between. The DNA of the CDR3 is TGTGCCAGCAGCTTAGAGGGCATTGGGGGTAATGAAGCTTTCTTT. It is translated as CASSLEGIGGNEAFF.

This clonotype was observed at least ten times. Here the CDR3 reads CASFAGGYTF. The CDR3 coding sequence is TGTGCCAGTTTCGCCGGCGGCTACACCTTC. This rearrangement joins TRBV30 to TRBJ1-2; D not certain. The CDR3 length is 10 residues. V was shortened by 8 bases and J by 8 bases, with 12 bases between the two germline ends. Germline V gene lookup returns CDR1 GTSNPN and CDR2 SVGIG (reference sequence).

Note on this clonotype: This may be a read error, as it is one base from a much larger clone. The chain is built from TRBV9 and TRBJ1-2; TRBD1 might be the D (5 bases). The CDR3 has 15 amino acids. Germline lookup yields CDR1 SGDLS and CDR2 YYNGEE. Between the trimmed V and J ends, which lost 4 bases and 1 base, there was a span of 14 bases. The CDR3 protein is CASSIGGVLNYGYTF. CDR3 bases: TGTGCCAGCAGCATAGGAGGGGTACTTAACTATGGCTACACCTTC.

This clonotype has at least ten counts. This chain joins TRBV6-5 and TRBJ1-1; 7 nucleotides align to TRBD1. Germline V CDR1 and CDR2: MNHEY, SVGAGI. The CDR3 spans 16 residues. Trimming took 6 bases from V and 6 from J; bases not matched to a gene: 16. The CDR3 is CASRLQPGQISAEAFF. CDR3 DNA: TGTGCCAGCAGACTCCAACCGGGACAGATATCAGCTGAAGCTTTCTTT.

This clonotype was detected many times. J is TRBJ2-7 and V is TRBV29-1; D is unclear. CDR1 is SQVTM and CDR2 is ANQGSEA in the germline V gene. Trimming shortened V by 3 bases and J by 1 base, and 10 bases separated the two germline ends. The CDR3 has 13 amino acids. In DNA, the CDR3 is TGCAGCGTTGAGGGCAGAAATTCCTACGAGCAGTACTTC. This gives the protein CSVEGRNSYEQYF.

This clonotype came up many times. V gene TRBV20-1 combines with J gene TRBJ1-2, with D unresolved. Trimming stripped 0 bases from V and 5 bases from J, with 13 bases between. The CDR3 spans 14 residues. The V gene's germline CDR1 is DFQATT and CDR2 SNEGSKA (reference sequence). CDR3 sequence reads: CSARDPNRLYGYTF. The CDR3 coding sequence is TGCAGTGCTAGAGACCCCAATAGGTTGTATGGCTACACCTTC.

This clonotype was detected ten times or more. This rearrangement joins TRBV7-9 to TRBJ1-2; D is possibly TRBD1 (6 bases). In germline, CDR1 is SEHNR, CDR2 FQNEAQ (reference sequence). V lost 1 base, J lost 3 bases, and 12 bases lay in between. This CDR3 has 15 residues. This CDR3 reads CASSLVQGTYYGYTF. The CDR3 bases are TGTGCCAGCAGCTTAGTTCAGGGGACCTACTATGGCTACACCTTC.

In its sample, this clonotype was seen many times. V and J are TRBV30 and TRBJ2-2, with 7 bases that match TRBD1. Germline V gives CDR1 GTSNPN, CDR2 SVGIG (reference sequence). The CDR3 consists of 15 residues. Trimming cost V 5 bases and J 6 bases; bases outside gene matches: 12. The CDR3 DNA sequence: TGTGCCTGGTTTGCACGACAGGGAGTAGCCGGGGAGCTGTTTTTT. It is translated as CAWFARQGVAGELFF.

This clonotype was counted ten times or more. The J gene is TRBJ2-1, the V gene TRBV20-1, with 8 bases aligning to TRBD2. V gave up 1 base and J gave up 0 bases; unmatched junction bases: 5. The CDR3 spans 16 residues. Germline V gene sequence: CDR1 DFQATT, CDR2 SNEGSKA (reference sequence). The DNA for the CDR3 is TGCAGTGCTAGAGTTGCCGGGGGGGGCTCCTACAATGAGCAGTTCTTC. Residues: CSARVAGGGSYNEQFF.

This clonotype was seen many times. The rearrangement uses TRBV5-5 and TRBJ2-2; tentatively, D is TRBD1 or TRBD2 (5 bases each). The V gene's germline CDR1 is SGHKS and CDR2 YYEKEE (reference sequence). Trimming shortened V by 3 bases and J by 1 base, and 13 bases separated the two germline ends. The CDR3 is 16 residues long. The DNA of the CDR3 is TGTGCCAGCAGCTCGACCGGGACGGGGAACACCGGGGAGCTGTTTTTT. Translating it yields CASSSTGTGNTGELFF.

This clonotype showed up many times. V gene TRBV5-1 combines with J gene TRBJ2-3, with 9 bases that match TRBD1. V gave up 4 bases and J gave up 2 bases; unmatched junction bases: 5. Germline-derived CDR1 and CDR2 are SGHRS and YFSETQ. The CDR3 runs 15 residues. The CDR3 region is CASSGGQGPTDTQYF. For the CDR3, the DNA is TGCGCCAGCAGCGGGGGACAGGGCCCCACAGATACGCAGTATTTT.

This clonotype was detected many times. The chain joins TRBV20-1 to TRBJ2-7; maybe TRBD2 (5 bases). Deletions cut 0 bases from V and 3 bases from J, with 6 bases between. From germline, CDR1 is DFQATT and CDR2 SNEGSKA (reference sequence). This CDR3 region has 12 residues. This CDR3 is CSARDGDYEQYF. In DNA form, the CDR3 reads TGCAGTGCTAGAGACGGGGACTACGAGCAGTACTTC.

The chain has TRBV10-3 and TRBJ2-3; D is unresolved. The germline V and J ends were trimmed by 3 bases and 0 bases, with 7 bases remaining between them. Germline CDR1 reads ENHRY; CDR2 reads SYGVKD. The CDR3 totals 14 residues. CDR3 region: CAISDPASTDTQYF. In nucleotides, the CDR3 is TGTGCCATCAGTGACCCAGCGAGCACAGATACGCAGTATTTT.

This clonotype was observed a few times. This chain joins TRBV20-1 and TRBJ1-3, with D maybe TRBD1 (5 bases). Germline loops: CDR1 DFQATT, CDR2 SNEGSKA (reference sequence). V was cut by 5 bases and J by 3 bases, with 17 bases left in between. The CDR3 sequence is 15 residues long. The CDR3 loop is CSALGTDGIGNTIYF. CDR3 bases: TGCAGTGCTTTGGGGACTGACGGAATTGGAAACACCATATATTTT.

This clonotype was counted many times. This rearrangement joins TRBV27 to TRBJ2-1, with TRBD2 matching over 8 bases. Per the germline V gene, CDR1 is MNHEY and CDR2 is SMNVEV (reference sequence). The length of the CDR3 is 15 residues. The J segment lost 4 bases and the V segment lost 0 bases, leaving 2 bases of the junction unmatched. The CDR3 nucleotides are TGTGCCAGCAGTTTATCGGCTAGCGGGTACAATGAGCAGTTCTTC. Translation gives CASSLSASGYNEQFF.

This clonotype was counted ten times or more. The rearrangement uses TRBV15 and TRBJ2-4, with D possibly TRBD1 on 5 matching bases. This CDR3 contains 13 residues. The germline V and J ends were trimmed by 7 bases and 4 bases, with 11 bases remaining between them. CDR1 and CDR2 from the germline V gene are LNHNV and YYDKDF (reference sequence). Here the CDR3 reads CATTDNRKNIQYF. The CDR3 nucleotides are TGTGCCACCACCGATAACAGGAAAAACATTCAGTACTTC.

Ten or more counts support this clonotype. V gene TRBV24-1 combines with J gene TRBJ2-1; 9 bases are a match to TRBD1. Trimming removed 6 bases from V and 13 bases from J; junction bases left unmatched: 18. The CDR3 has 16 amino acids. Germline V lookup: CDR1 KGHDR, CDR2 SFDVKD. DNA for the CDR3: TGTGCCACCAGTCCTACCCTGGGACAGGGCAGGGAGAAACAGTTCTTC. The encoded protein is CATSPTLGQGREKQFF.

This clonotype occurred many times. This CDR3 is CASTTDVIPGYTF. In nucleotides, the CDR3 is TGTGCCAGCACCACTGATGTGATCCCGGGCTACACCTTC. This chain links TRBV12-3 or TRBV12-4 with TRBJ1-2, with D uncertain. Trimming took 7 bases from V and 8 from J, leaving 17 bases between them. This CDR3 spans 13 amino acids.

This clonotype was detected many times. The chain links TRBV2 to TRBJ2-1; D is unresolved. There are 15 residues in the CDR3. V was pared by 1 base and J by 0 bases, with 7 bases between. Germline V gene data show CDR1 as SNHLY and CDR2 as FYNNEI. The CDR3 loop reads CASSEEVPSYNEQFF. In DNA form, the CDR3 reads TGTGCCAGCAGTGAAGAGGTACCCTCCTACAATGAGCAGTTCTTC.

In its sample, this clonotype was seen many times. The chain links TRBV6-5 to TRBJ1-6; tentative D call: TRBD1 (5 bases). In germline, CDR1 is MNHEY, CDR2 SVGAGI. The CDR3 contains 12 residues. Deletions cut 6 bases from V and 9 bases from J, with 9 bases between. CDR3 in amino acids: CASSLGGSPLHF. CDR3 nucleotide sequence: TGTGCCAGCAGCCTTGGGGGTTCACCCCTCCACTTT.

At least ten counts were recorded for this clonotype. The rearrangement links TRBV20-1 to TRBJ1-6, with TRBD1 matching over 9 bases. Unmatched junction bases numbered 1, after V lost 6 bases and J lost 7 bases. CDR1 and CDR2 (germline): DFQATT, SNEGSKA (reference sequence). The CDR3 extends over 12 amino acids. CDR3 nucleotides: TGCAGTGCGACAGGGGGAAATTCACCCCTCCACTTT. Its translation is CSATGGNSPLHF.

This clonotype occurred many times. In DNA form, the CDR3 reads TGCGCCAGCAGCTTGGCCGTAACGGGAGGGGATGAGCAGTTCTTC. This codes for CASSLAVTGGDEQFF. The chain links TRBV5-1 to TRBJ2-1; 8 bases line up with TRBD2. Looked up from germline, CDR1 is SGHRS and CDR2 is YFSETQ. The CDR3 contains 15 residues. Trimming removed 0 bases from V and 8 bases from J; junction bases left unmatched: 7.

This clonotype was counted ten times or more. The rearrangement uses TRBV20-1 and TRBJ2-7; a possible D gene is TRBD2 (6 bases). CDR1 and CDR2 from the germline V gene are DFQATT and SNEGSKA (reference sequence). The V end was cut by 2 bases, the J end by 3 bases, with 11 bases between. This CDR3 is built from 13 residues. DNA of the CDR3: TGCAGTGCTAGACGGGGGACGGTCTACGAGCAGTACTTC. Its protein is CSARRGTVYEQYF.

This clonotype appeared many times. The chain is built from TRBV20-1 and TRBJ1-1; D may be TRBD1 (6 bases). Trimming pared 1 base from V and 1 base from J, leaving 10 bases between. The V gene's germline CDR1 is DFQATT and CDR2 SNEGSKA (reference sequence). This CDR3 is built from 14 residues. The CDR3 DNA is TGCAGTGCTAGAGCTGGGGGGCCGAACACTGAAGCTTTCTTT. Protein product: CSARAGGPNTEAFF.

This clonotype was counted many times. The rearrangement links TRBV7-2 to TRBJ2-1; the D gene is possibly TRBD2 (5 bases). The CDR3 is 14 residues long. CDR1 is SGHTA, CDR2 FQGNSA, per germline. Trimming took off 1 base at V and 4 bases at J, with 8 bases between the two ends. CDR3 amino acids: CASSLVARYNEQFF. In nucleotides, the CDR3 is TGTGCCAGCAGCTTAGTAGCGCGATACAATGAGCAGTTCTTC.

This clonotype appeared many times. V usage is TRBV20-1 and J usage is TRBJ1-1, with 9 bases lining up with TRBD1. V shed 3 bases, J shed 3 bases, and the junction held 2 bases outside the gene matches. Germline CDR1 is DFQATT and CDR2 is SNEGSKA (reference sequence). The CDR3 is 13 residues long. CDR3 DNA sequence: TGCAGTGCTAGTGGGGACAGGGACACTGAAGCTTTCTTT. It specifies CSASGDRDTEAFF.

This clonotype appeared many times. The rearrangement links TRBV20-1 to TRBJ1-2; 7 nucleotides line up with TRBD1. Germline assignment: CDR1 DFQATT and CDR2 SNEGSKA (reference sequence). The CDR3 has 14 residues. V shed 0 bases, J shed 5 bases, and the junction held 6 bases outside the gene matches. The CDR3 sequence is CSAREGQAGYGYTF. DNA of the CDR3: TGCAGTGCTAGAGAAGGACAGGCGGGGTATGGCTACACCTTC.

This clonotype was counted ten times or more. This chain joins TRBV4-3 and TRBJ1-2; 7 nucleotides agree with TRBD1. V lost 5 bases to trimming and J lost 8 bases; unmatched junction nucleotides: 14. Germline CDR1 reads LGHNA; CDR2 reads YSLEER. The CDR3 is made up of 15 amino acids. The CDR3 DNA reads as TGCGCCAGCAGCGAATTACAGGGGAGTTCGGACGGCTACACCTTC. Translated: CASSELQGSSDGYTF.